A selection of T cell receptor beta chains follows, all from one sample in a study of read filtering for tumor transcriptome and immune sequencing. MiXCR, applied by TCRdb to the reads, yields one record per CDR3 protein. The sample includes 39,000 or so distinct CDR3 sequences, under 15% of them seen just once. Sequenced input: a population of CD138-negative cells sorted from bone marrow. All receptors come from a donor aged 40 or over with multiple myeloma. The CDR3 runs from the conserved cysteine through the conserved F or W. Each record gives: clone size, J gene, V gene, D gene, CDR3 DNA, CDR3 protein. The D gene is left open where the match is weak. Expanded clones get a size class; other rows say once, few or many, or leave the size out.

>many|TRBJ2-5|TRBV28|.
TGTGCCAGCAATGTGTTCGGGAAACAAGAGACCCAGTACTTC
CASNVFGKQETQYF
>.|TRBJ2-2|TRBV7-2|.
TGTGCCAGCAGCTTTCGTTGGATCGGGGAGCTGTTTTTT
CASSFRWIGELFF
>.|TRBJ1-1|TRBV18|.
TGTGCCAGCTCACCACCTGGGGGGGGGATGAACACTGAAGCTTTCTTT
CASSPPGGGMNTEAFF
>many|TRBJ1-5|TRBV3-1|.
TGTGCCAGCAGCCAAGATCCGGCAGGGGATAGCAATCAGCCCCAGCATTTT
CASSQDPAGDSNQPQHF
>many|TRBJ2-7|TRBV20-1|.
TGCAGTGCTAGCGGGGAGACCTACGAGCAGTACTTC
CSASGETYEQYF
>.|TRBJ1-4|TRBV20-1|.
TGCAGTGTCACGGGTGGCAGGGGCTCGCTTTCTAATGAAAAACTGTTTTTT
CSVTGGRGSLSNEKLFF
>many|TRBJ2-3|TRBV7-9|.
TGTGCCAGCAGCCCCCCTAGGAGGAGGGGGACAGATACGCAGTATTTT
CASSPPRRRGTDTQYF
>many|TRBJ2-1|TRBV11-2|.
TGTGCCAGCAGCTTGGTGACCAGCGGGACAGGCAATGAGCAGTTCTTC
CASSLVTSGTGNEQFF
>many|TRBJ2-1|TRBV5-1|TRBD2
TGCGCCAGCAGCTTGGCCATGCGAACTAGCGGTAATGAGCAGTTCTTC
CASSLAMRTSGNEQFF
>many|TRBJ2-1|TRBV5-1|.
TGCGCCAGCAGACCCGGGGGCTATGATAATTACAATGAGCAGTTCTTC
CASRPGGYDNYNEQFF
>many|TRBJ2-7|TRBV30|TRBD2
TGTGCCTGGAGTTCTCCGAGACTAGCGGGAGGTGAGCAGTACTTC
CAWSSPRLAGGEQYF
>many|TRBJ2-3|TRBV30|.
TGTGCCTGTAGCCGGGACTCGGGGAACACAGATACGCAGTATTTT
CACSRDSGNTDTQYF
>many|TRBJ2-1|TRBV5-1|TRBD1
TGCGCCAGCAGCTTGGCCCAGGACAGGCGGCAGTTCTTC
CASSLAQDRRQFF
>.|TRBJ1-3|TRBV27|.
TGTGCCAGCCCATCTGGAAACACCATATATTTT
CASPSGNTIYF
>many|TRBJ1-1|TRBV6-6|.
TGTGCCAGCAGTCCACATGAGGGAGGCACTGAAGCTTTCTTT
CASSPHEGGTEAFF
>many|TRBJ2-2|TRBV4-2|.
TGTGCCAGCAGCCAAGAGACGCGGGACCCTGACGGGGAGCTGTTTTTT
CASSQETRDPDGELFF
>many|TRBJ2-7|TRBV7-2|TRBD2
TGTGCCAGCAGCTCTGGACTAGCGACCTACGAGCAGTACTTC
CASSSGLATYEQYF
>many|TRBJ2-1|TRBV4-3|.
TGCGCCAGCAGCCAAGATTCCCGGGACGCAAAGTTCTTC
CASSQDSRDAKFF
>.|TRBJ2-6|TRBV27|.
TGTGCCAGCAGTTTAATGGGCTGGGGGGCCAACGTCCTGACTTTC
CASSLMGWGANVLTF
>many|TRBJ2-7|TRBV21-1|.
TGTGCCAGCAGCAAGCCGGGACTAGCGGGACGTACCCATGCCCCTTACGAGCAGTACTTC
CASSKPGLAGRTHAPYEQYF
>many|TRBJ2-6|TRBV19|TRBD1
TGTGCCAGTAGTATAGTCTTGGACAGGCCTGGGGCCAACGTCCTGACTTTC
CASSIVLDRPGANVLTF
>many|TRBJ2-5|TRBV7-9|.
TGTGCCAGCAGCTTAGGGGTCACAGAGACCCAGTACTTC
CASSLGVTETQYF
>many|TRBJ1-1|TRBV5-4|.
TGTGCCAGCAGCCTCGCGAATGGAGCTACTGAAGCTTTCTTT
CASSLANGATEAFF
>.|TRBJ2-2|TRBV5-4|.
TGTGCCAGCAGCCCCCCGGGGACCGGGGAGCTGTTTTTT
CASSPPGTGELFF
>many|TRBJ2-1|TRBV5-4|.
TGTGCCAGCAGCTTGGGCAGGAGCTCCTACAATGAGCAGTTCTTC
CASSLGRSSYNEQFF
>many|TRBJ2-1|TRBV2|TRBD2
TGCTGTTCCCAGCGGGAGACCGGCAATGAGCAGTTCTTC
CCSQRETGNEQFF
>medium-sized|TRBJ2-1|TRBV5-1|TRBD2
TGTGCCAGCAGTTCCGGGACTAGCGGAAGTAATGAGCAGTTCTTC
CASSSGTSGSNEQFF
>few|TRBJ2-1|TRBV11-2|.
TGTGCCAGCAGCCCAAGCCCTCGGACATCCCAGAGCAATGAGCAGTTCTTC
CASSPSPRTSQSNEQFF
>many|TRBJ2-7|TRBV20-1|.
TGCAGTGCTAGAGAAGTGAGTGGAGGAAGCGAGCAGTACTTC
CSAREVSGGSEQYF
>.|TRBJ2-1|TRBV19|.
TGTGCCAGTAGTCTCGCACCGGCAAATGAGCAGTTCTTC
CASSLAPANEQFF
>many|TRBJ2-7|TRBV11-2|.
TGTGCCAGCAGCTTAGGAAACGGACTGAATTACGAGCAGTACTTC
CASSLGNGLNYEQYF
>few|TRBJ2-1|TRBV29-1|TRBD1
TGCAGCGTTGAAGATGAGGGGGCTGGTGGATACTACAATGAGCAGTTCTTC
CSVEDEGAGGYYNEQFF
>.|TRBJ2-1|TRBV7-9|.
TGTGCCAGCAGCCCTAGACTCCCCACCCTCTACAATGAGCAGTTCTTC
CASSPRLPTLYNEQFF
>many|TRBJ2-5|TRBV20-1|.
TGCAGTGCTAGAGGCCGGGGGGAGACCCAGTACTTC
CSARGRGETQYF
>.|TRBJ2-3|TRBV7-9|.
TGTGCCAGCGAGGGTCGGAGTACAGATACGCAGTATTTT
CASEGRSTDTQYF
>many|TRBJ1-5|TRBV29-1|.
TGCAGCGTGGGGGGTTACAGCAATCAGCCCCAGCATTTT
CSVGGYSNQPQHF
>many|TRBJ2-2|TRBV6-5|.
TGTGCCAGCAGTTACCCGAAGGCTGGGGAGCTGTTTTTT
CASSYPKAGELFF
>many|TRBJ2-1|TRBV7-7|TRBD2
TGTGCTAGCAGCCCCGCGGCTAGCGGTACAAATGAGCAGTTCTTC
CASSPAASGTNEQFF
>.|TRBJ2-3|TRBV20-1|.
TGCGGTGCTAGAGGGGTCACTAGCAGGAATATAGATACGCAGTATTTT
CGARGVTSRNIDTQYF
>.|TRBJ1-4|TRBV4-1|.
TGCGCCAGCAGCCACGGTGAAGGGAATGGGGAACTGTTTTTT
CASSHGEGNGELFF
>many|TRBJ2-7|TRBV20-1|.
TGCAGTGCTAGACTAGGGGAGCAGTACTTC
CSARLGEQYF
>many|TRBJ2-5|TRBV20-1|.
TGCAGTGCTAACGCGGGGATTGGAGGAGAGACCCAGTACTTC
CSANAGIGGETQYF
>many|TRBJ1-2|TRBV20-1|TRBD1
TGCAGTGCTAGAGCCACTACTCCAGGGGGCTATGGCTACACCTTC
CSARATTPGGYGYTF
>many|TRBJ2-5|TRBV7-8|.
TGTGCCAGCAGCCAGGACCTAGCCCAAGAGACCCAGTACTTC
CASSQDLAQETQYF
>many|TRBJ2-3|TRBV12-3/TRBV12-4|.
TGTGCCAGCAGTTCGGACACCGGCACAGATACGCAGTATTTT
CASSSDTGTDTQYF
>many|TRBJ2-2|TRBV19|.
TGTGCCAGTAGTATGGCGAACACCGGGGAGCTGTTTTTT
CASSMANTGELFF